This TCR beta chain was documented in a study of blood T cell repertoires in COVID-19. Study details: Donors in the United States, Italy and Spain gave samples during acute or convalescent COVID-19. In each case, the material was cDNA or gDNA derived from T cells, B-cell-depleted T cells, or PBMCs.

Per the authors' pipeline: Counts of nucleated cells, estimated from reference gene primer amplification, were obtained. Assay: immunoSEQ multiplex PCR; the TCRdb copy retains only in-frame clones and omits some. That table furnishes V, J and clone size, whereas the DNA furnished D and trimming. The data contain more than 65,000 clones, roughly 80% of them singletons. The V and J ends lost 5 bases and 6 bases, in that order; junction bases with no gene match: 11. The CDR3 length is 16 residues. Germline V gene sequence: CDR1 SEHNR, CDR2 FQNEAQ (reference sequence). A single count supports this clone. The chain joins TRBV7-9 to TRBJ1-2; 11 bases are a match to TRBD1. This receptor was identified in an elderly woman with acute or convalescent COVID-19. The sample consisted of peripheral blood. The CDR3 nucleotides read TGTGCCAGCAGCCCAGCGGATGGGACAGGGGGTGATGGCTACACCTTC. Amino acids: CASSPADGTGGDGYTF.